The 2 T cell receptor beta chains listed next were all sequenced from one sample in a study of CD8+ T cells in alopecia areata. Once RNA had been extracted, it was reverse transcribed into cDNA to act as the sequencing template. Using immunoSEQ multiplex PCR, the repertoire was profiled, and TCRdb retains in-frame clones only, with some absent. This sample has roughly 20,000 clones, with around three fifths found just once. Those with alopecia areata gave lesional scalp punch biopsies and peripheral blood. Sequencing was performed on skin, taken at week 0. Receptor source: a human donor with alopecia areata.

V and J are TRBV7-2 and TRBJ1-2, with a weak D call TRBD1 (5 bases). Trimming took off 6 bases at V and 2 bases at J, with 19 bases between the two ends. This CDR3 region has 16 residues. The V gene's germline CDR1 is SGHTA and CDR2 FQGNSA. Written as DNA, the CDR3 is TGTGCCAGCAGACCAGGGAGCGAAGGAAGAAACTATGGCTACACCTTC. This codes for CASRPGSEGRNYGYTF.

Written as DNA, the CDR3 is TGTGCCAGTAGTACCAGGGGTTTGGGCAAAAACATTCAGTACTTC. Its translation is CASSTRGLGKNIQYF. The rearrangement links TRBV19 to TRBJ2-4; maybe TRBD1 (6 bases). Germline values: CDR1 LNHDA, CDR2 SQIVND (reference sequence). The CDR3 totals 15 residues. Trimming shortened V by 4 bases and J by 3 bases, and 13 bases separated the two germline ends.